This record covers a single T cell receptor beta chain. As yet, its antigen is unknown. This specimen comes from a study of T cells in Graves' hyperthyroidism and ophthalmopathy. Study conclusions and caveats: Ophthalmopathy got predicted by the model a median approximately 6.4 months before its onset. Most thyroid clonotypes expanded above 0.001 appeared in blood too. Patients with ophthalmopathy were separated from those with stable hyperthyroidism by a 13 V-J model.

Amplification of TCR beta CDR3 regions used RNA as the template. First-round RT-PCR with HTBI primers amplified the TCR CDR3 region. TCRdb re-called the multiplex PCR reads with MiXCR, one entry per CDR3 protein. The table lists about 98,000 distinct CDR3 sequences, approximately 40% of them singletons, with approximately 10% in the top ten. The CDR3 contains 13 residues. With 1 base removed from V and 5 bases from J, the gap between germline ends came to 9 bases. Per the germline V gene, CDR1 is SGHAT and CDR2 is FQDESV (reference sequence). Graves' hyperthyroidism is called stable when ophthalmopathy does not progress within 18 months.

The chain links TRBV11-1 to TRBJ2-7, with D possibly called TRBD1 or TRBD2 (6 bases each). The sequence came from a woman aged 25 to 39 with Graves' hyperthyroidism. The sample taken for sequencing was peripheral blood or thyroid tissue (not recorded which). The CDR3 nucleotides are TGTGCCAGCAGCTTAGACGGGGGCCACGAGCAGTACTTC. As protein: CASSLDGGHEQYF.